Below, 4 T cell receptor beta chains from the same sample are listed, as sequenced in a study of regulatory T cells in long-lasting Graves disease. The time point was: newly diagnosed GD, antithyroid drugs for less than 3 months. The TCR library used RNA extracted from PBMCs. Building of the TCR beta libraries involved iRepertoire HTBI primers and Arm-PCR of CDR3 regions. TCRdb reprocessed the multiplex PCR reads with MiXCR, giving one entry per CDR3 protein. The sample consists of approximately 390,000 distinct CDR3 sequences, around 15% of them appearing once. These same records also appear under a second study, on T cells in Graves' hyperthyroidism and ophthalmopathy.

This sample comprised peripheral blood mononuclear cells (PBMCs), obtained at new diagnosis, from a patient treated with antithyroid drugs. All receptors derive from a woman between 18 and 29 years old with Graves disease.

This clonotype was counted a few times. The chain uses TRBV9 and TRBJ2-1; 13 nucleotides align to TRBD2. The CDR3 loop spans 16 amino acids. J was trimmed by 5 bases and V by 4 bases; bases with no gene match: 6. Germline CDR1 is SGDLS and CDR2 is YYNGEE. The CDR3 loop reads CASSIGLAGVDNEQFF. The CDR3 DNA reads TGTGCCAGCAGCATCGGACTAGCGGGAGTAGACAATGAGCAGTTCTTC.

This clonotype was seen only a few times. The chain employs TRBV25-1 and TRBJ1-2; D possibly corresponds to TRBD1 (5 bases). Germline-derived CDR1 and CDR2 are MGHDK and SYGVNS. Deletions cut 7 bases from V and 2 bases from J, with 11 bases between. There are 13 residues in the CDR3. Written as DNA, the CDR3 is TGTGCCAGCACTTATGACAGCAACTATGGCTACACCTTC. It translates to CASTYDSNYGYTF.

Only a few counts were recorded for this clonotype. The chain combines TRBV20-1 with TRBJ2-7; D is perhaps TRBD2 (5 bases). In germline, CDR1 is DFQATT, CDR2 SNEGSKA (reference sequence). The V end lost 3 bases, the J end lost 3 bases, and 9 bases lay between the germline ends. The CDR3 has 12 amino acids. CDR3 residues: CSASGVGYEQYF. CDR3 nucleotide sequence: TGCAGTGCTAGCGGGGTAGGCTACGAGCAGTACTTC.

This clonotype was observed at least ten times. The V gene is TRBV7-9, the J gene TRBJ1-1; no definite D call. Trimming cost V 1 base and J 4 bases, with 4 bases left between them. Germline-derived CDR1 and CDR2 are SEHNR and FQNEAQ (reference sequence). CDR3 length: 12 amino acids. This CDR3 is CASSLDPTEAFF. CDR3 bases: TGTGCCAGCAGCTTAGACCCCACTGAAGCTTTCTTT.